This TCR beta chain came from a study of T cell repertoires in cytomegalovirus infection. Whole-study context: Carrying CMV and the relevant HLA type showed in public TCR beta signatures. Overall study findings and caveats: Summed public TCR beta family frequency identified CMV carriers bearing the relevant HLA. There were HLA-C-restricted CMV-specific TCR beta clonotypes dominating the ex vivo response.

V lost 4 bases, J lost 6 bases, and 7 bases stayed unmatched. CDR1 is SGHVS and CDR2 is FNYEAQ in the germline V gene. CDR3 length: 15 residues. TCRdb reanalysed the reads using MiXCR and keeps one entry per CDR3 protein. This table has nearly 550,000 distinct CDR3 sequences, 16% appearing once. This clonotype was picked up many times. What it recognizes is unknown. This TCR derives from a human donor in good health (CMV status not recorded). Some clones in this sample may be carry-over from other donors' samples. Sequencing was performed on CD8+ T cells from PBMCs. This rearrangement joins TRBV7-6 to TRBJ1-5; 9 bases line up with TRBD1. This CDR3 reads CASSSTGGTGQPQHF. As DNA, the CDR3 is TGTGCCAGCAGCTCAACAGGGGGCACGGGTCAGCCCCAGCATTTT.